The next 31 T cell receptor beta chains were all read from a single sample in a study of blood T cell repertoires in COVID-19. Repertoires were generated with immunoSEQ multiplex PCR, while TCRdb's copy carries only in-frame clones and drops some. The sample consists of 85,000 to 130,000 clones, 70% to 75% of them appearing once. The specimen sequenced was peripheral blood. These receptors were taken from a human donor with acute or convalescent COVID-19. The donor label of this sample is uncertain.

The chain joins TRBV7-9 to TRBJ1-1; D may be TRBD1 (5 bases). The CDR3 has 12 residues. Trimming pared 5 bases from V and 10 bases from J, leaving 14 bases between. CDR1 and CDR2 from the germline V gene are SEHNR and FQNEAQ (reference sequence). The CDR3 here is CASSIDMGGAFF. In nucleotides, the CDR3 is TGTGCCAGCAGCATCGACATGGGGGGAGCTTTCTTT.

This chain joins TRBV2 and TRBJ1-3; D gene unclear. Germline V gene data show CDR1 as SNHLY and CDR2 as FYNNEI. V was clipped by 8 bases and J by 0 bases, with 14 bases between them. This CDR3 contains 15 residues. In DNA form, the CDR3 reads TGTGCCAGCCGCCCCGGGGTGAGCTCTGGAAACACCATATATTTT. Translating gives CASRPGVSSGNTIYF.

This clone came up a few times. The chain carries TRBV7-8 and TRBJ1-2, with D maybe TRBD1 (6 bases). CDR3 length: 14 amino acids. CDR1 is SGHVS, CDR2 FQNEAQ, per germline. V lost 2 bases and J 4 bases, leaving 11 bases between the germline ends. The CDR3 here is CASSLRGIGYGYTF. Written as DNA, the CDR3 is TGTGCCAGCAGCTTAAGGGGGATTGGCTATGGCTACACCTTC.

V is TRBV11-2 and J is TRBJ2-4; a possible D gene is TRBD2 (5 bases). The germline V gene has CDR1 SGHAT and CDR2 FQNNGV. The CDR3 runs to 15 residues. Trimming pared 3 bases from V and 0 bases from J, leaving 9 bases between. In DNA form, the CDR3 reads TGTGCCAGCAGCTTCGGCGGACTAGCCAAAAACATTCAGTACTTC. As protein: CASSFGGLAKNIQYF.

This clone was seen only once. The chain links TRBV30 to TRBJ2-3; 11 bases map to TRBD2. Trimming at V came to 3 bases and at J to 0 bases, leaving 8 bases not matched to a gene. Per the germline V gene, CDR1 is GTSNPN and CDR2 is SVGIG (reference sequence). There are 17 residues in the CDR3. The CDR3 DNA reads TGTGCCTGGAGGGAACCGGGACTAGCGGCTAGCACAGATACGCAGTATTTT. It yields the protein CAWREPGLAASTDTQYF. The full variable domain, in which reference TRBV30 and TRBJ2-3 provide the parts outside the CDR3, is SQTIHQWPATLVQPVGSPLSLECTVEGTSNPNLYWYRQAAGRGLQLLFYSVGIGQISSEVPQNLSASRPQDRQFILSSKKLLLSDSGFYLCAWREPGLAASTDTQYFGPGTRLTVL.

The V and J genes are TRBV19 and TRBJ2-2; 8 bases match TRBD1. CDR1 is LNHDA, CDR2 SQIVND, per germline (reference sequence). CDR3 length: 16 residues. J was trimmed by 5 bases and V by 4 bases; bases with no gene match: 9. CDR3 nucleotides: TGTGCCAGTAGTAACCAGGGACAGGTGGGGACCGGGGAGCTGTTTTTT. Amino acid sequence: CASSNQGQVGTGELFF. Full variable domain (rest looked up from reference TRBV19 and TRBJ2-2): DGGITQSPKYLFRKEGQNVTLSCEQNLNHDAMYWYRQDPGQGLRLIYYSQIVNDFQKGDIAEGYSVSREKKESFPLTVTSAQKNPTAFYLCASSNQGQVGTGELFFGEGSRLTVL.

This clone was observed a few times. The CDR3 DNA sequence: TGTGCCATCAGTGAGGGGACTAGCGGGTGGGAGACCCAGTACTTC. Its protein product is CAISEGTSGWETQYF. The chain joins TRBV10-3 to TRBJ2-5; 12 nucleotides align to TRBD2. The germline CDR1 and CDR2 sequences are ENHRY and SYGVKD. The CDR3 length is 15 residues. V lost 2 bases and J lost 5; bases outside the gene matches: 3.

The V call is TRBV5-6, the J call TRBJ2-3; D ambiguous. Trimming left V 4 bases short and J 9 bases short, with 12 bases between. Germline loops: CDR1 SGHDT, CDR2 YYEEEE. This CDR3 is built from 12 residues. For the CDR3, the DNA is TGTGCCAGCAGCCCCGGAGACTCAACGCAGTATTTT. Amino acids: CASSPGDSTQYF.

The chain recombines TRBV12-3 or TRBV12-4 with TRBJ1-2; tentatively, D is TRBD1 (5 bases). Between the trimmed V and J ends, which lost 5 bases and 2 bases, there was a span of 9 bases. This CDR3 contains 13 residues. The CDR3 is CASSPDRNYGYTF. For the CDR3, the DNA is TGTGCCAGCAGTCCTGACAGAAACTATGGCTACACCTTC.

The chain has TRBV4-1 and TRBJ2-3, with 10 bases aligning to TRBD1. V lost 3 bases to trimming and J lost 1 base; unmatched junction nucleotides: 4. The germline CDR1 and CDR2 sequences are MGHRA and YSYEKL. The CDR3 is 16 amino acids. CDR3: CASSHPGTGGTDTQYF. The CDR3 DNA sequence: TGCGCCAGCAGCCACCCCGGGACAGGGGGCACAGATACGCAGTATTTT.

Points on this clone: The sample holds other DNA sequences that translate to the same CDR3. The chain carries TRBV14 and TRBJ1-2; D ambiguous. Trimming removed 1 base at V and 2 bases at J, with 5 bases between. The germline V gene encodes CDR1 SGHDN and CDR2 FVKESK. This CDR3 spans 13 amino acids. The CDR3 reads CASSQARNYGYTF. The CDR3 DNA reads as TGTGCCAGCAGCCAAGCCCGGAACTATGGCTACACCTTC.

The sample holds a few counts of this clone. This chain joins TRBV5-6 and TRBJ1-4; no clear D gene. The length of the CDR3 is 14 residues. CDR1 is SGHDT and CDR2 is YYEEEE in the germline V gene. V was shortened by 0 bases and J by 8 bases, with 11 bases between the two germline ends. The CDR3 spells CASSLVGFNEKLFF. CDR3 in DNA: TGTGCCAGCAGCTTGGTTGGCTTCAACGAAAAACTGTTTTTT.

The chain uses TRBV6-5 and TRBJ2-3; 14 positions agree with TRBD2. The V gene end was trimmed by 4 bases and the J gene end by 1 base; junction bases not matched to a gene: 1. The length of the CDR3 is 16 residues. Germline lookup yields CDR1 MNHEY and CDR2 SVGAGI. The CDR3 DNA reads as TGTGCCAGCAGTTTGACTAGCGGGGGGGGCACAGATACGCAGTATTTT. Translated, it gives CASSLTSGGGTDTQYF.

The chain carries TRBV19 and TRBJ2-1; D not certain. CDR3 length: 14 residues. Germline V gives CDR1 LNHDA, CDR2 SQIVND (reference sequence). Trimming took off 6 bases at V and 6 bases at J, with 15 bases between the two ends. This CDR3 is CASRNPRHSNEQFF. As DNA, the CDR3 is TGTGCCAGTAGGAATCCCCGACACTCCAATGAGCAGTTCTTC.

The rearrangement joins TRBV2 to TRBJ2-2, with 10 bases lining up with TRBD1. The CDR3 is made up of 16 amino acids. The germline CDR1 and CDR2 sequences are SNHLY and FYNNEI. V dropped 8 bases and J dropped 6; count of bases not matched to a gene: 12. The CDR3 sequence is CASSQSGTGASGELFF. The CDR3 DNA sequence: TGTGCCAGCTCCCAATCCGGGACAGGGGCTTCCGGGGAGCTGTTTTTT.

This clone was seen a few times. This rearrangement joins TRBV30 to TRBJ1-6; no clear D gene. V was clipped by 2 bases and J by 7 bases, with 15 bases between them. The CDR3 totals 15 residues. Germline V lookup: CDR1 GTSNPN, CDR2 SVGIG (reference sequence). The CDR3 DNA follows: TGTGCCTGGAGTCGTGGTCTTGACACGAATTCACCCCTCCACTTT. This gives the protein CAWSRGLDTNSPLHF.

The chain couples TRBV5-1 to TRBJ2-1, with unresolved D. V was trimmed by 0 bases and J by 0 bases, leaving 7 bases between them. This CDR3 comprises 15 residues. The V gene's germline CDR1 is SGHRS and CDR2 YFSETQ. The CDR3 loop reads CASSLEASSYNEQFF. In DNA, the CDR3 is TGCGCCAGCAGCTTGGAGGCTAGCTCCTACAATGAGCAGTTCTTC.

The V and J genes are TRBV12-3 or TRBV12-4 and TRBJ1-6; D remains unclear. V lost 6 bases and J lost 6, with 6 bases in between. The CDR3 has 12 residues. The chain's CDR3 is CASRRVNSPLHF. In DNA form, the CDR3 reads TGTGCCAGCAGACGCGTTAATTCACCCCTCCACTTT.

The chain has TRBV28 and TRBJ2-1; D unclear. The V gene lost 2 bases and the J gene lost 7 bases, with 3 bases spanning the gap. Germline V gene data show CDR1 as MDHEN and CDR2 as SYDVKM. This CDR3 has 11 amino acids. CDR3 coding DNA: TGTGCCAGCAGTTTACTTAATGAGCAGTTCTTC. Translation gives CASSLLNEQFF.

The V call is TRBV9, the J call TRBJ1-1; D perhaps matches TRBD1 (6 bases). CDR3 length: 13 residues. The germline gives CDR1 SGDLS, CDR2 YYNGEE. V was pared by 3 bases and J by 1 base, with 7 bases between. CDR3: CASSATGNTEAFF. The CDR3 coding sequence is TGTGCCAGCAGCGCGACAGGGAACACTGAAGCTTTCTTT.

This clone has at least ten counts. V usage is TRBV7-9 and J usage is TRBJ1-6, with D possibly matching TRBD1 (5 bases). The CDR3 is 16 residues long. Germline CDR1 SEHNR, CDR2 FQNEAQ (reference sequence). V was clipped by 1 base and J by 7 bases, with 14 bases between them. CDR3 protein: CASSLGGFGGNSPLHF. The CDR3, as DNA: TGTGCCAGCAGCTTAGGCGGGTTCGGGGGAAATTCACCCCTCCACTTT.

The chain combines TRBV6-2 or TRBV6-3 with TRBJ1-6; tentatively, D is TRBD1 (6 bases). The CDR3 runs 13 residues. The ends were cut back, 4 bases at V and 10 bases at J, with 11 bases in the middle. Germline CDR1 is MNHEY and CDR2 is SVGEGT. CDR3 amino acids: CASSSWGQSPLHF. DNA for the CDR3: TGTGCCAGCAGTTCCTGGGGGCAATCACCCCTCCACTTT.

The chain employs TRBV24-1 and TRBJ2-3; TRBD1 matches 9 bases. The V gene end was trimmed by 5 bases and the J gene end by 3 bases; junction bases not matched to a gene: 8. Germline assignment: CDR1 KGHDR and CDR2 SFDVKD. This CDR3 spans 16 amino acids. The CDR3, as DNA: TGTGCCACCAGTGTTACCGGGACAGGGAAGACAGATACGCAGTATTTT. This translates into CATSVTGTGKTDTQYF.

The genes are TRBV9 and TRBJ1-1; TRBD1 matches 7 bases. Germline V CDR1 and CDR2: SGDLS, YYNGEE. The V and J ends lost 0 bases and 5 bases, in that order; junction bases with no gene match: 10. This CDR3 is built from 16 residues. CDR3 sequence: CASSVVFGRGNTEAFF. The CDR3 DNA sequence: TGTGCCAGCAGCGTAGTCTTCGGCAGGGGGAATACTGAAGCTTTCTTT.

This chain's CDR3 is CASSDSQGHEQFF. CDR3 DNA sequence: TGTGCCAGCAGTGACTCGCAGGGGCATGAGCAGTTCTTC. The chain couples TRBV6-4 to TRBJ2-1; the D gene is possibly TRBD1 (6 bases). Germline V lookup: CDR1 MRHNA, CDR2 SNTAGT. The CDR3 contains 13 residues. V lost 0 bases and J lost 8, with 8 bases in between.

This clone has just a few counts. The gene calls are TRBV29-1 and TRBJ1-3, with a possible D match to TRBD1 (5 bases). This CDR3 region has 13 residues. Germline CDR1 reads SQVTM; CDR2 reads ANQGSEA. Trimming left V 4 bases short and J 2 bases short, with 9 bases between. The chain's CDR3 is CSVVWTTGNTIYF. In nucleotides, the CDR3 is TGCAGCGTTGTTTGGACAACTGGAAACACCATATATTTT.

V gene TRBV7-2 combines with J gene TRBJ1-2; no clear D gene. The CDR3 is 12 amino acids. Germline loops: CDR1 SGHTA, CDR2 FQGNSA. The V end lost 5 bases, the J end lost 3 bases, and 7 bases lay between the germline ends. This CDR3 reads CASSVGDYGYTF. CDR3 sequence (DNA): TGTGCCAGCAGCGTCGGGGACTATGGCTACACCTTC.

The J gene is TRBJ2-3, the V gene TRBV10-2, with 13 bases fitting TRBD2. From germline, CDR1 is WSHSY and CDR2 SAAADI. The CDR3 extends over 16 amino acids. The junction had 11 bases not matched to a gene; V was cut back by 6 bases and J by 8 bases. The CDR3 DNA follows: TGCGCCAGCAGCCGGACTAGCGGGGGATTAACGGTTACGCAGTATTTT. Amino acids: CASSRTSGGLTVTQYF.

The rearrangement joins TRBV3-1 (or the pseudogene TRBV3-2) to TRBJ1-5; 8 bases line up with TRBD1. The V and J ends lost 0 bases and 7 bases, in that order; junction bases with no gene match: 5. The CDR3 length is 15 residues. Germline loops: CDR1 LGHDT, CDR2 YNNKEL (reference sequence). The CDR3 DNA reads TGTGCCAGCAGCCAAGACGCAGGGGGCGGACAGCCCCAGCATTTT. This gives the protein CASSQDAGGGQPQHF.

The chain combines TRBV5-1 with TRBJ2-5; no clear D. The germline V gene encodes CDR1 SGHRS and CDR2 YFSETQ. The CDR3 extends over 14 amino acids. Trimming stripped 0 bases from V and 5 bases from J, with 11 bases between. CDR3 bases: TGCGCCAGCAGCTTGGCTATCGCTGCGGAGACCCAGTACTTC. It yields the protein CASSLAIAAETQYF.

This clone has only a few counts. The rearrangement links TRBV6-6 to TRBJ1-2; 7 bases align to TRBD1. The CDR3 is 14 residues long. Germline CDR1 MNHNY, CDR2 SVGAGI (reference sequence). J gave up 1 base and V 5 bases, and 4 bases lay outside the gene matches. The CDR3 reads CASSPTGLNYGYTF. In DNA, the CDR3 is TGTGCCAGCAGTCCGACAGGGCTTAACTATGGCTACACCTTC.